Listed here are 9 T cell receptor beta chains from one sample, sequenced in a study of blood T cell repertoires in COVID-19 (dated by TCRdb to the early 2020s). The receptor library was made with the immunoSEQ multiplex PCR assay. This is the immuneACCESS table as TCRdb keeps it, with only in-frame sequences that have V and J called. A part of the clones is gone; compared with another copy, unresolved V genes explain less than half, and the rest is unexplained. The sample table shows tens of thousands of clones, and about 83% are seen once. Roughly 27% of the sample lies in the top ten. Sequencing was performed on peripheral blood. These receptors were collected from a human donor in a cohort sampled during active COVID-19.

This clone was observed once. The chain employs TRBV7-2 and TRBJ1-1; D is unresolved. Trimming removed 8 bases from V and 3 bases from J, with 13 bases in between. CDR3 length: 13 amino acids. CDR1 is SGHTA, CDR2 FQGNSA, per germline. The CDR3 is CASGRRADTEAFF. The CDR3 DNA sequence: TGTGCCAGCGGCCGGCGGGCGGACACTGAAGCTTTCTTT. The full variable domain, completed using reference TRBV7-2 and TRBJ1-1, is GAGVSQSPSNKVTEKGKDVELRCDPISGHTALYWYRQSLGQGLEFLIYFQGNSAPDKSGLPSDRFSAERTGGSVSTLTIQRTQQEDSAVYLCASGRRADTEAFFGQGTRLTVV.

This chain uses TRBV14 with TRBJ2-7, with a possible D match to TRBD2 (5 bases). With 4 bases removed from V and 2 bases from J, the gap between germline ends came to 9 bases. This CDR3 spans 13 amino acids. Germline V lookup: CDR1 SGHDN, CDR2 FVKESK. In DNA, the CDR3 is TGTGCCAGCAGCCCCGGGAATACCTACGAGCAGTACTTC. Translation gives CASSPGNTYEQYF.

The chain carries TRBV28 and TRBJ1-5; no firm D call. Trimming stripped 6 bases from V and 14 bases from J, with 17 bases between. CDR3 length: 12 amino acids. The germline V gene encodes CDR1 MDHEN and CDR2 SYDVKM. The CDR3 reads CASRVSLGVKHF. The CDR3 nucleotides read TGTGCCAGCAGGGTTAGTCTTGGAGTAAAGCATTTT.

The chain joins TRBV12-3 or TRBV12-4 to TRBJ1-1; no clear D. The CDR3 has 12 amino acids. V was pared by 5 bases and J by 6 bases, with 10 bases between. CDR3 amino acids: CASSLTWPEAFF. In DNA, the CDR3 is TGTGCCAGCAGTCTTACATGGCCTGAAGCTTTCTTT.

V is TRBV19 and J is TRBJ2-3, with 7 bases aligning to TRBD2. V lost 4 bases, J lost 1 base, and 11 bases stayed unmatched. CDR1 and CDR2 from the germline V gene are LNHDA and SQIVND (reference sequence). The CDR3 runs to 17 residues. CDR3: CASSRGQTSTGTDTQYF. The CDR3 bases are TGTGCCAGTAGTAGAGGCCAGACTAGCACTGGCACAGATACGCAGTATTTT. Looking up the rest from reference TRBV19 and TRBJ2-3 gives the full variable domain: DGGITQSPKYLFRKEGQNVTLSCEQNLNHDAMYWYRQDPGQGLRLIYYSQIVNDFQKGDIAEGYSVSREKKESFPLTVTSAQKNPTAFYLCASSRGQTSTGTDTQYFGPGTRLTVL.

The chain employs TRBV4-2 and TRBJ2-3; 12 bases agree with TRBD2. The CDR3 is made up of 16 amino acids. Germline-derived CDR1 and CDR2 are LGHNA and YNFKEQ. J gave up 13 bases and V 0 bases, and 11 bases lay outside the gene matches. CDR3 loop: CASSQEDATSGGSKYF. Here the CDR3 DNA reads TGTGCCAGCAGCCAAGAGGACGCGACTAGCGGGGGATCAAAGTATTTT.

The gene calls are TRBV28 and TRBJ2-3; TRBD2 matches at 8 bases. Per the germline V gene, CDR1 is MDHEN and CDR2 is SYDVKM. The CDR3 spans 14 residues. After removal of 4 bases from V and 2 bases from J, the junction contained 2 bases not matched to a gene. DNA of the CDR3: TGTGCCAGCAGTTCGGGAGGGCTCACAGATACGCAGTATTTT. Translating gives CASSSGGLTDTQYF.

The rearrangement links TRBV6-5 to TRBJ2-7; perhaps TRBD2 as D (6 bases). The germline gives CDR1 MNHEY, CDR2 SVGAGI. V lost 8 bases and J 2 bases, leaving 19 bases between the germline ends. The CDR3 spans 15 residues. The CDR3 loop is CASRPPGVGTYEQYF. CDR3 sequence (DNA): TGTGCCAGCCGCCCCCCGGGAGTGGGAACCTACGAGCAGTACTTC.

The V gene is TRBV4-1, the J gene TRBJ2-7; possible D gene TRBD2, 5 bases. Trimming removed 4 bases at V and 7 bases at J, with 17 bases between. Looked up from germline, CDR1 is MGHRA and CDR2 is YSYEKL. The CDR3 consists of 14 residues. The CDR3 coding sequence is TGCGCCAGCAGCCCCTCGACCCGGCGGGCGGAGCAGTACTTC. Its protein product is CASSPSTRRAEQYF.